These 28 T cell receptor beta chains share one sample of origin, sequenced in a study of Ad26.COV2.S vaccination and SARS-CoV-2 variants. Treatment: approximately 18 received Ad26.COV2.S at low or high dose, single or two shots; a few received placebo; per-sample allocation not given. At day 63 after the first vaccine or placebo injection, samples were drawn. Method: immunoSEQ multiplex PCR; TCRdb's copy keeps in-frame clones and lacks some. Here the sample spans about 420,000 clones, approximately 87% being singletons. This specimen was peripheral blood, taken in a trial of Ad26.COV2.S vaccine versus placebo. The source is a person aged 18-65 years who received the Ad26.COV2.S COVID-19 vaccine or a placebo.

The gene calls are TRBV5-1 and TRBJ1-4; 7 nucleotides line up with TRBD1. The length of the CDR3 is 13 residues. The J segment lost 4 bases and the V segment lost 3 bases, leaving 0 bases of the junction unmatched. Germline V gene sequence: CDR1 SGHRS, CDR2 YFSETQ. In nucleotides, the CDR3 is TGCGCCAGCAGCTCAGGGGGTAATGAAAAACTGTTTTTT. This codes for CASSSGGNEKLFF.

The CDR3 sequence is CASSSRYGTLGNTIYF. Here the CDR3 DNA reads TGTGCCAGCAGTTCCCGGTACGGGACACTTGGAAACACCATATATTTT. V is TRBV6-5 and J is TRBJ1-3; possibly TRBD1 for D (6 bases). This CDR3 has 16 residues. Looked up from germline, CDR1 is MNHEY and CDR2 is SVGAGI. The V end was cut by 4 bases, the J end by 3 bases, with 16 bases between.

This rearrangement joins TRBV5-4 to TRBJ2-3; TRBD1 agrees at 7 bases. Germline V lookup: CDR1 SGHNT, CDR2 YYREEE (reference sequence). Unmatched junction bases numbered 4, after V lost 0 bases and J lost 6 bases. The CDR3 runs to 14 residues. CDR3 region: CASSLGQGLDTQYF. CDR3 sequence (DNA): TGTGCCAGCAGCTTGGGACAGGGATTGGATACGCAGTATTTT.

The chain employs TRBV7-8 and TRBJ2-2; 16 positions match TRBD2. Germline V gene data show CDR1 as SGHVS and CDR2 as FQNEAQ. Trimming took 5 bases from V and 6 from J; bases not matched to a gene: 6. The CDR3 consists of 17 residues. The CDR3 DNA is TGTGCCAGCAGCCCCGGGACTAGCGGGGGGGCCTCCGGGGAGCTGTTTTTT. Its translation is CASSPGTSGGASGELFF.

This clone was counted a few times. This sequence joins TRBV30 and TRBJ2-7; D ambiguous. The CDR3 loop spans 13 amino acids. V was trimmed by 2 bases and J by 7 bases, leaving 15 bases between them. CDR1 and CDR2 (germline): GTSNPN, SVGIG (reference sequence). For the CDR3, the DNA is TGTGCCTGGAGTTTGAGTGCCCCTGGGGAGCAGTACTTC. It encodes CAWSLSAPGEQYF.

The rearrangement links TRBV7-2 to TRBJ2-6; D is uncertain. Trimming shortened V by 6 bases and J by 1 base, and 7 bases separated the two germline ends. Germline lookup yields CDR1 SGHTA and CDR2 FQGNSA. CDR3 length equals 14 residues. The CDR3, as DNA: TGTGCCAGCAGAATCGATTCTGGGGCCAACGTCCTGACTTTC. Translation: CASRIDSGANVLTF.

The chain combines TRBV28 with TRBJ1-5; D gene ambiguous. The CDR3 covers 14 residues. Per germline, CDR1 MDHEN and CDR2 SYDVKM. V lost 2 bases and J 7 bases, leaving 12 bases between the germline ends. This chain's CDR3 is CASSLALVSQPQHF. The CDR3 DNA reads TGTGCCAGCAGTTTAGCTCTGGTTAGCCAGCCCCAGCATTTT.

This rearrangement joins TRBV3-1 (or the pseudogene TRBV3-2) to TRBJ1-6; the match to TRBD1 covers 11 bases. The CDR3 is made up of 18 amino acids. Unmatched junction bases numbered 14, after V lost 4 bases and J lost 9 bases. The germline gives CDR1 LGHDT, CDR2 YNNKEL (reference sequence). The CDR3 here is CASSPSLGQGDSFSPLHF. The CDR3 nucleotides are TGTGCCAGCAGCCCGAGCCTGGGACAGGGGGATTCGTTTTCACCCCTCCACTTT.

This rearrangement joins TRBV19 to TRBJ1-6, with D possibly matching TRBD1 (6 bases). V shed 7 bases and J shed 8 bases, with 18 bases lying between them. Looked up from germline, CDR1 is LNHDA and CDR2 is SQIVND (reference sequence). The CDR3 runs to 15 residues. This chain's CDR3 is CASTETGLGDSPLHF. Here the CDR3 DNA reads TGTGCCAGTACGGAGACAGGCCTCGGGGATTCACCCCTCCACTTT.

The CDR3 loop is CASSSDGTNTGELFF. Written as DNA, the CDR3 is TGCGCCAGCAGCTCCGACGGAACGAACACCGGGGAGCTGTTTTTT. The rearrangement uses TRBV5-1 and TRBJ2-2, with D unclear. Between the trimmed V and J ends, which lost 3 bases and 0 bases, there was a span of 9 bases. CDR3 size: 15 residues. From germline, CDR1 is SGHRS and CDR2 YFSETQ.

The J gene is TRBJ2-2, the V gene TRBV11-2, with 7 positions matching TRBD2. Germline trimming cut 5 bases from V and 6 bases from J; bases unmatched to any gene: 12. Looked up from germline, CDR1 is SGHAT and CDR2 is FQNNGV. This CDR3 spans 16 amino acids. The CDR3 spells CASSPGLTIYAGELFF. CDR3 nucleotide sequence: TGTGCCAGCAGCCCGGGACTAACTATATACGCCGGGGAGCTGTTTTTT.

This clone has a single count. The chain uses TRBV10-1 and TRBJ2-1; D is ambiguous. This CDR3 comprises 11 residues. Trimming took off 10 bases at V and 8 bases at J, with 12 bases between the two ends. Germline lookup yields CDR1 WNHNN and CDR2 SYGVQD (reference sequence). The CDR3 nucleotides are TGCGCCATATCCCGCTGGGATGAGCAGTTCTTC. This gives the protein CAISRWDEQFF.

J is TRBJ2-2 and V is TRBV18; the D gene could be TRBD1 or TRBD2 (5 bases each). CDR3 length equals 14 residues. Germline V gene lookup returns CDR1 KGHSH and CDR2 LQKENI. V dropped 6 bases and J dropped 3 bases, with 11 bases sitting between them. The CDR3 DNA follows: TGTGCCAGCTCCTTCGGGGCCGACACCGGGGAGCTGTTTTTT. As protein: CASSFGADTGELFF.

Ten or more counts support this clone. The chain joins TRBV28 to TRBJ1-1, with D possibly TRBD1 on 6 matching bases. This CDR3 has 14 amino acids. Trimming shortened V by 11 bases and J by 2 bases, and 18 bases separated the two germline ends. Per the germline V gene, CDR1 is MDHEN and CDR2 is SYDVKM. CDR3 bases: TGTGCCGCCGGTTCGGGGGCTCTCAACACTGAAGCTTTCTTT. Translating gives CAAGSGALNTEAFF. Drawing the rest from reference TRBV28 and TRBJ1-1, the complete variable domain is DVKVTQSSRYLVKRTGEKVFLECVQDMDHENMFWYRQDPGLGLRLIYFSYDVKMKEKGDIPEGYSVSREKKERFSLILESASTNQTSMYLCAAGSGALNTEAFFGQGTRLTVV.

The chain employs TRBV6-6 and TRBJ1-3; D remains unclear. The V and J ends lost 0 bases and 0 bases respectively, with 6 bases between them. Germline V CDR1 and CDR2: MNHNY, SVGAGI (reference sequence). The CDR3 spans 15 residues. The CDR3 region is CASSYSFPSGNTIYF. The CDR3 DNA is TGTGCCAGCAGTTACTCGTTTCCCTCTGGAAACACCATATATTTT.

The chain joins TRBV27 to TRBJ1-2; D is possibly TRBD1 (5 bases). This CDR3 spans 15 amino acids. In germline, CDR1 is MNHEY, CDR2 SMNVEV (reference sequence). V was shortened by 5 bases and J by 1 base, with 14 bases between the two germline ends. CDR3 amino acids: CASSRASRGNYGYTF. The CDR3 nucleotides read TGTGCCAGCAGTCGGGCTTCGAGGGGTAACTATGGCTACACCTTC.

V is TRBV3-1 (or the pseudogene TRBV3-2) and J is TRBJ2-5; D is unresolved. Germline V gene data show CDR1 as LGHDT and CDR2 as YNNKEL (reference sequence). The V gene lost 3 bases and the J gene lost 5 bases, with 19 bases spanning the gap. This CDR3 spans 16 amino acids. In DNA form, the CDR3 reads TGTGCCAGCAGCCACGCCCAGATGACCCCGCGGGAGACCCAGTACTTC. Protein product: CASSHAQMTPRETQYF.

This clone was observed a few times. The gene calls are TRBV5-4 and TRBJ2-7, with D perhaps given as TRBD1 or TRBD2 (5 bases each). CDR1 SGHNT and CDR2 YYREEE come from the germline V gene (reference sequence). Between the trimmed V and J ends, which lost 3 bases and 0 bases, there was a span of 7 bases. This CDR3 is built from 13 residues. DNA for the CDR3: TGTGCCAGCAGCTCAGGGAGCTCCTACGAGCAGTACTTC. Its protein is CASSSGSSYEQYF.

The V and J genes are TRBV7-9 and TRBJ1-1; TRBD1 matches at 10 bases. V was pared by 10 bases and J by 5 bases, with 10 bases of the junction left unmatched. The germline V gene has CDR1 SEHNR and CDR2 FQNEAQ (reference sequence). The CDR3 runs 14 residues. This CDR3 is CATRQGAEGTEAFF. The CDR3 coding sequence is TGTGCCACCCGACAGGGGGCGGAGGGGACTGAAGCTTTCTTT. The complete variable domain, with remaining parts taken from reference TRBV7-9 and TRBJ1-1, reads DTGVSQNPRHKITKRGQNVTFRCDPISEHNRLYWYRQTLGQGPEFLTYFQNEAQLEKSRLLSDRFSAERPKGSFSTLEIQRTEQGDSAMYLCATRQGAEGTEAFFGQGTRLTVV.

The gene calls are TRBV4-3 and TRBJ2-6; D not resolved. V was shortened by 3 bases and J by 0 bases, with 9 bases between the two germline ends. This CDR3 is 16 amino acids long. Germline V lookup: CDR1 LGHNA, CDR2 YSLEER. The CDR3 coding sequence is TGCGCCAGCAGCCAGGACGGTCGCTCTGGGGCCAACGTCCTGACTTTC. This translates into CASSQDGRSGANVLTF.

The J gene is TRBJ1-1, the V gene TRBV10-1, with TRBD1 identical over 8 bases. This CDR3 region has 15 residues. V gave up 3 bases and J gave up 0 bases; unmatched junction bases: 3. The V gene's germline CDR1 is WNHNN and CDR2 SYGVQD (reference sequence). The CDR3 sequence: CASSDGQGMNTEAFF. DNA for the CDR3: TGCGCCAGCAGTGATGGACAGGGAATGAACACTGAAGCTTTCTTT.

In its sample, this clone was seen once. CDR3 loop: CASSKGTGELFF. CDR3 sequence (DNA): TGTGCCAGCAGTAAGGGGACCGGGGAGCTGTTTTTT. The V gene is TRBV6-5, the J gene TRBJ2-2; a weak D match, TRBD1 (5 bases). Germline CDR1 is MNHEY and CDR2 is SVGAGI. The CDR3 runs to 12 residues. The V end was cut by 5 bases, the J end by 5 bases, with 6 bases between.

The chain combines TRBV18 with TRBJ2-7; 7 nucleotides agree with TRBD2. V lost 1 base and J lost 3; bases outside the gene matches: 9. This CDR3 is 16 amino acids long. CDR1 and CDR2 (germline): KGHSH, LQKENI. The CDR3 DNA reads as TGTGCCAGCTCACCACGAAGCGGGGAGGGAGTCTACGAGCAGTACTTC. It encodes CASSPRSGEGVYEQYF.

The V and J genes are TRBV7-8 and TRBJ1-5, with unresolved D. The CDR3 is 17 residues long. V was shortened by 4 bases and J by 0 bases, with 16 bases between the two germline ends. Germline assignment: CDR1 SGHVS and CDR2 FQNEAQ. CDR3 residues: CASSSSQVWDSNQPQHF. The CDR3 bases are TGTGCCAGCAGCTCCTCGCAGGTCTGGGATAGCAATCAGCCCCAGCATTTT.

This chain uses TRBV11-2 with TRBJ1-4; D may be TRBD1 (6 bases). Deletions cut 6 bases from V and 3 bases from J, with 17 bases between. Germline V gene lookup returns CDR1 SGHAT and CDR2 FQNNGV. The CDR3 runs 16 residues. The CDR3 DNA reads as TGTGCCAGCAGTATAAACACAGGGATTTCTAATGAAAAACTGTTTTTT. Encoded protein: CASSINTGISNEKLFF.

The rearrangement links TRBV6-2 or TRBV6-3 to TRBJ2-3; weak D call: TRBD1 (6 bases). The V end lost 0 bases, the J end lost 3 bases, and 10 bases lay between the germline ends. There are 15 residues in the CDR3. Germline V gene data show CDR1 as MNHEY and CDR2 as SVGEGT. The CDR3 DNA follows: TGTGCCAGCAGTTACTCGATACAGGGTACAGATACGCAGTATTTT. As protein: CASSYSIQGTDTQYF.

V is TRBV10-2 and J is TRBJ1-5, with no clear D. V lost 6 bases, J lost 1 base, and 10 bases lay in between. Germline V gives CDR1 WSHSY, CDR2 SAAADI. The CDR3 spans 14 residues. The CDR3 DNA sequence: TGCGCCAGCAGCATCGCGGGGAGCAATCAGCCCCAGCATTTT. It yields the protein CASSIAGSNQPQHF.

The rearrangement links TRBV19 to TRBJ1-2; a weak D match, TRBD1 (5 bases). CDR1 LNHDA and CDR2 SQIVND come from the germline V gene (reference sequence). The ends were cut back, 5 bases at V and 5 bases at J, with 15 bases in the middle. The CDR3 loop spans 14 amino acids. The CDR3 is CASSVGTGTYGYTF. CDR3 sequence (DNA): TGTGCCAGTAGTGTTGGGACCGGAACTTATGGCTACACCTTC.